This T cell receptor (beta chain) was retrieved from a study of human T cells and chemical hapten exposure. Study as a whole: Investigators sensitized around 2 cm by around 2 cm of upper inner arm skin with 2% DPC. Patch testing placed 0.01% DPC on the upper back, with readings at 6 days. Regarding the study as a whole: Positively correlated with patch test score were the counts of PT1 expanded TCRs.

Time point defined: patch test 2, 6 weeks after DPC sensitization. The treatment here: therapeutic diphenylcyclopropenone sensitization with weekly scalp DPC. Extraction of total RNA was performed on unfractionated whole blood. This clonotype was counted ten times or more. Its antigen remains unknown. Attachment of unique molecular identifiers to individual cDNA molecules was performed in the library. TCRdb processed the RACE reads anew with MiXCR; each CDR3 protein has one entry. The data show tens of thousands of distinct CDR3 sequences, 8.5% to 10% seen once. V dropped 6 bases and J dropped 0 bases, with 13 bases sitting between them. This CDR3 has 15 amino acids. Per germline, CDR1 LGHNT and CDR2 FRNRAP.

The rearrangement uses TRBV12-5 and TRBJ2-3, with D maybe TRBD1 (5 bases). The clonotype originates from a woman under 40 with alopecia areata. Some clones in this sample may be carry-over from other donors' samples. The specimen was whole blood, collected in connection with sensitization to the hapten diphenylcyclopropenone (DPC). CDR3 coding DNA: TGTGCTAGTGGGCCCGACAGTTCTAGCACAGATACGCAGTATTTT. Protein product: CASGPDSSSTDTQYF.